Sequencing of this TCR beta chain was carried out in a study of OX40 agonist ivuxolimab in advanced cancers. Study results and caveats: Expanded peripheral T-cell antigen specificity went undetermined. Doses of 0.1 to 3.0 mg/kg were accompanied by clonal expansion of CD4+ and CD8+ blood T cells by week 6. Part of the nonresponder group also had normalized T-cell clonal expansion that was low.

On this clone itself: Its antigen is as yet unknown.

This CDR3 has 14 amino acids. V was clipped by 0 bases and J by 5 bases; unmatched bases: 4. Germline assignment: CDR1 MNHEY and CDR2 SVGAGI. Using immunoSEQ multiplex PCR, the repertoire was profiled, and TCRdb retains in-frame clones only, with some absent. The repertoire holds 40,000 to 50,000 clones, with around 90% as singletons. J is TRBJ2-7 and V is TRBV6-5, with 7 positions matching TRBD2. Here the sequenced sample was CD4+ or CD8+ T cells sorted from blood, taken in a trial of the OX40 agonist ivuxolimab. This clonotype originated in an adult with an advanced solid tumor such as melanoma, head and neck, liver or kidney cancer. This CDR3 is CASSYSGGVHEQYF. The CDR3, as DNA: TGTGCCAGCAGTTACTCGGGGGGGGTCCACGAGCAGTACTTC.